Reported below is one T cell receptor (beta chain). The antigen it binds to is not known. No quality values exist for individual bases; no much larger clone is one base distant. The donors were healthy, HIV-negative adults with no recently reported acute infections or vaccinations. Every donor was a Caucasian adult living in Nashville, Tennessee, USA. CD8 memory samples combined magnetically selected CD45RO+ cells with CCR7-negative CD45RA+ effector memory (TemRA) cells. Blood was obtained by leukapheresis, after which PBMCs were separated by Ficoll-Histopaque density gradient centrifugation and cryopreserved in liquid nitrogen vapor phase. Purity and quantity of every magnetically sorted T cell population were checked by analytical flow cytometry. Each sorted fraction had its genomic DNA isolated and then quantified by UV absorbance on a Nanodrop 2000c. This sample stems from a study of shared clonotypes between healthy human individuals (dated by TCRdb to about 2020). For context, the study as a whole: The cohort included three men and two women between 18 and 49 years of age. For each donor, CD4 naive and CD4 memory were each run on three plates, CD8 naive on two plates, and CD8 memory on one plate. Blood TCR repertoires of about 5 healthy adults were deeply sequenced to estimate repertoire size and the extent of clonotype sharing between individuals. Per donor, leukapheresis produced somewhere between about 0.94 and 9.5 billion PBMCs. Libraries were prepared and TCR repertoires were sequenced by different laboratories using diverse techniques, in order to increase sequencing depth and limit assay-specific biases. Overall results and qualifications from the work: Based on pairwise subsampling, the degree of clonotype sharing among donors was expected to be affected by sequencing depth. Estimated clonotype richness was generally larger for naive than for memory subsets. The small number of donors limited the genetic and exposure-history diversity represented. Higher generation probabilities were observed for clonotypes shared by all four sorted-subset donors than for non-shared clonotypes. Sampling was limited to blood, and TCR repertoires in tissue likely differ from TCR repertoires in blood. When a handful of donors were compared, the shared fraction of clonotypes was around 4.6% for naive CD4, around 3.5% for naive CD8, roughly 2.5% for memory CD4, and 0.35% to 0.4% for memory CD8. Even with the large sequencing depth, rarefaction of the sorted-subset datasets indicated that sequencing was incomplete.

Using the deep immunoSEQ assay, TCR CDR3 regions were amplified from genomic DNA by multiplex PCR. Genomic DNA extracted from each cell subset was distributed evenly over all wells of several immunoSEQ 96-well plates, and each plate served as one replicate. For sorted subsets, about 200 ng genomic DNA, equal to 30,000 to 35,000 T cell genomes, was loaded into each replicate PCR. Purified libraries were quantified with a Qubit 3.0 fluorometer, sized on a Bioanalyzer 2100, and re-quantified with the KAPA Library Quantification kit. Every immunoSEQ 96-well plate was sequenced on a dedicated single-read 150-cycle Illumina NextSeq 550 flow cell. Regarding the original processing steps: Because the immunoSEQ output included only junctional sequences and no quality scores, the filtering could not be the same as the filtering used for full-length reads. To assign V/J genes and CDR3, sequences were annotated against IMGT germline references using PyIR, a Python wrapper for IgBLAST v1.9. Any read was removed if the V/J assignment was weak (E-value above 1e-6), the CDR3 was missing, or the read contained stop codons, out-of-frame junctions, or ambiguous translated residues. V3J clonotypes were defined as sequences sharing an identical inferred V gene, J gene, and CDR3 amino acid sequence. To compute the percentage overlap between repertoires, the number of shared unique clonotypes was divided by the size of the smaller repertoire. Richness of each repertoire was evaluated using RTK rarefaction, the Chao1 estimator, and Recon v2.1 estimates of unobserved clonotypes. For all TCRbeta clonotypes obtained by the gDNA method from several donors, generation probabilities were computed with OLGA. TCRdb stores this immuneACCESS table with in-frame sequences only. Part of the clones is absent; in the studies checked, under half of the shortfall reflects unresolved V genes, and no reason is known for the rest. That table supplies the V and J calls and clone size; D and trimming were determined from the DNA. The table for this sample lists about 690,000 clones; about 90% of them were counted only once. The ten largest clones capture 34% of the sample.

The sequence was obtained from a man younger than 30 in good health. Some clones in this sample may be carry-over from other donors' samples. The specimen sequenced was memory CD8+ T cells from PBMCs. The meaning of the sample's cell subset or site label: CD45RO+ cells pooled with CCR7-negative TemRA cells.

The CDR3 sequence is CASSLPTSGREDEQFF. The nucleotide sequence is given as TGTGCCAGCAGTTTACCTACTAGCGGGAGGGAGGATGAGCAGTTCTTC. The V and J segments used are TRBV28 and TRBJ2-1, and TRBD2 aligns with 13 junction nucleotides. The germline V gene gives CDR1 as MDHEN and CDR2 as SYDVKM. Taken from cysteine to phenylalanine, the CDR3 has 16 residues. The read is trimmed to its CDR3 DNA, 48 bases read in frame from base 1. V loses 2 bases at its end and J loses 8 bases; junction bases beyond the gene matches: 6.